This TCR beta chain was identified during a study of identical twins (dated by TCRdb to between 2015 and 2016). With regard to the full study: To test whether fetal clonotypes persist, the study used deep sequencing on TCR alpha and beta repertoires from monozygotic twins, unrelated adults of various ages, and cord blood. To rule out contamination, replicate twin experiments were performed at different times with different library preparation protocols.

Beyond this particular receptor, the publication reports: Because the same donors could not be followed over many years, the conclusions relied on cross-sectional statistical analysis. Abundant cord blood beta clonotypes had fewer insertions, young adult naive repertoires showed a similar but weaker trend, and memory repertoires showed no such trend. Excess twin sharing in beta out-of-frame sequences was weaker because fewer shared sequences lowered the signal-to-noise ratio. Zero-insertion analyses could be partly confounded by invariant T cells such as MAIT and iNKT, although diverse VJ usage argued against such confounding for most clonotypes. Recombination models systematically underestimated out-of-frame TCR alpha sharing in monozygotic twins but agreed with sharing between unrelated individuals. Compared with coincidental sharing between unrelated individuals, out-of-frame TCR alpha sequences shared between twins had an excess of sequences with low generation probability.

The method behind the library was 5' RACE. Instrument used: Illumina HiSeq 2000. Template switching added a universal primer binding site, and the final cDNA carried a unique molecular identifier that allowed TCR cDNA molecules to be counted accurately. Specific primers in the conserved constant-segment region were used to synthesize first-strand cDNA for TCR alpha and beta chains. Each cDNA library was double barcoded, with a SMART-Mk sample barcode plus Illumina barcodes, to control for contamination. Two successive PCR steps introduced TruSeq adapter sequences along with Illumina sample barcodes. The TCR alpha and beta cDNA libraries were sequenced on the Illumina HiSeq platform using custom primers. Per the original workflow: MiGEC processed the raw reads to extract unique molecular identifiers, while MiXCR was used to determine the CDR3 positions. For each individual, recombination models were inferred using an EM algorithm with the repgenHMM and IGoR tools. The analysis of shared clonotypes was done with the tcR package in R, with sharing normalized by the product of cloneset sizes. Out-of-frame nonproductive sequences were analyzed to study raw recombination free of thymic and clonal selection effects. TCRdb reanalyzed the raw reads on its own, using fastp at Q25 for trimming and MiXCR for clone calling, and kept in-frame beta chains. Merged by CDR3 protein, the rows form single entries marked with the most common genes and DNA. The V and J calls reflect TCRdb's pipeline rather than the authors' work. This sample has fewer than 250,000 distinct CDR3 sequences in its table, and 7% of those were observed once. The top ten constitute roughly 3.6% of the sample.

With regard to this clonotype: This clone's antigen is unknown. Per-nucleotide qualities are absent, and no much larger clonotype sits a single base away.

Only healthy Caucasian donors were included. Three pairs of female monozygotic twins, all aged about 18 to 30 years, made up the twin cohort. Miltenyi CD45RO+ enrichment and human naive T-cell isolation kits were used to isolate memory (CD45RO+) and naive T cells from PBMC. These same records also appear under a second study, on yellow fever vaccine responses in identical twins. The second investigation adds: The T cell response to vaccination in identical twins was reported by the authors to appear partly convergent and partly personalized. In the study, vaccine-responding T cell clones were precisely tracked in identical twins.

The origin of this receptor is a young woman in good health. Sequenced sample: memory (CD45RO+) T cells sorted from blood. In the paper's terms, the cell subset or site label means: CD45RO+ enriched T cells.

The nucleotide sequence is TGTGCCACCAGTGATTATGTGTATGGCTACACCTTC. Translated, it reads CATSDYVYGYTF. The receptor chain draws on TRBV24-1 and TRBJ1-2, with no confidently assigned D gene. From its cysteine to its phenylalanine, the CDR3 spans 12 amino acids. The sequence is cut down to CDR3 DNA, 36 bases in frame from base 1. The junction shows trimming of 2 bases on V and 5 bases on J, plus 5 bases between the germline ends. The germline V gene specifies KGHDR as CDR1 and SFDVKD as CDR2.